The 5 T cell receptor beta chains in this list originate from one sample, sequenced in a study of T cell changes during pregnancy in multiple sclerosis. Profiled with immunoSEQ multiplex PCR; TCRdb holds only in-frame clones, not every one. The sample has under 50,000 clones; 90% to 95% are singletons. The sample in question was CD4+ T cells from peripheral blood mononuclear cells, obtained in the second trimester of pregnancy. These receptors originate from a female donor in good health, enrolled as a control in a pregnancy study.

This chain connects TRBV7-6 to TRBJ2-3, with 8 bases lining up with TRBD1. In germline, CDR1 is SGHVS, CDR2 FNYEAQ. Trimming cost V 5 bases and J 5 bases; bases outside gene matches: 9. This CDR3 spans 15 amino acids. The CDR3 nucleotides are TGTGCCAGCAGCACCCGACAGGGGTCGAGAGATACGCAGTATTTT. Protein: CASSTRQGSRDTQYF.

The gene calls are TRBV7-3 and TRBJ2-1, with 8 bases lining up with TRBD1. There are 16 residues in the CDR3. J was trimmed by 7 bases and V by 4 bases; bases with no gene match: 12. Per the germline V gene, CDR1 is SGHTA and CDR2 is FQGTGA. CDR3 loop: CASSYQGPGTGNEQFF. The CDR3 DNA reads TGTGCCAGCAGCTACCAGGGCCCGGGGACAGGAAATGAGCAGTTCTTC.

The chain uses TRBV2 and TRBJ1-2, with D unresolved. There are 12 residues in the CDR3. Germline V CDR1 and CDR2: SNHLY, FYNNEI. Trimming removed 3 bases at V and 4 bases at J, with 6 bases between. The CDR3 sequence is CASSDFSYGYTF. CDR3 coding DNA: TGTGCCAGCAGTGATTTTAGCTATGGCTACACCTTC.

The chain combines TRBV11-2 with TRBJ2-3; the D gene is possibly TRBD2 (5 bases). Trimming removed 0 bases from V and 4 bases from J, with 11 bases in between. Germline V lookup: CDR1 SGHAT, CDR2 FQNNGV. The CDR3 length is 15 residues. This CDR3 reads CASSLEIGLPDTQYF. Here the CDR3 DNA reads TGTGCCAGCAGCTTAGAAATAGGACTTCCAGATACGCAGTATTTT.

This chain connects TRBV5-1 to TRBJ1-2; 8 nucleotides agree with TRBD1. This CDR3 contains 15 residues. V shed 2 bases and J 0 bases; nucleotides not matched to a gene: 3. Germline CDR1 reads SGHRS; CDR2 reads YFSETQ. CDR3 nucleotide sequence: TGCGCCAGCAGCTTAGGACAGGGAGCTAACTATGGCTACACCTTC. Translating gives CASSLGQGANYGYTF.